These 26 T cell receptor beta chains were sequenced from one sample in a study of shared clonotypes between healthy human individuals. Only in-frame clones appear in the TCRdb table, and some are missing; sequencing was by immunoSEQ multiplex PCR. This table holds around 1.5 million clones, 98% found once. Sequences were obtained from naive CD4+ T cells sorted from blood. Subset defined: CD45RA+ positively selected. These TCRs come from a man aged 25 to 40 in good health.

The chain is built from TRBV7-2 and TRBJ2-3; maybe TRBD2 (6 bases). The CDR3 spans 16 residues. Trimming removed 5 bases from V and 4 bases from J, with 19 bases in between. Germline-derived CDR1 and CDR2 are SGHTA and FQGNSA. CDR3 in amino acids: CASSPQVGGGPDTQYF. The CDR3 DNA is TGTGCCAGCAGCCCCCAGGTGGGGGGTGGGCCAGATACGCAGTATTTT.

The V and J genes are TRBV20-1 and TRBJ2-1; D uncertain. The V gene's germline CDR1 is DFQATT and CDR2 SNEGSKA (reference sequence). The CDR3 has 11 amino acids. V lost 6 bases and J 10 bases, leaving 13 bases between the germline ends. In DNA form, the CDR3 reads TGCAGTGCCTCCGCCGGGCGCGAGCAGTTCTTC. This gives the protein CSASAGREQFF.

Written as DNA, the CDR3 is TGTGCCAAACCTCCTCCTACAGGGCGATTTCACAATGAGCAGTTCTTC. Its protein is CAKPPPTGRFHNEQFF. The chain employs TRBV6-4 and TRBJ2-1; possibly TRBD1 for D (6 bases). The CDR3 totals 16 residues. Germline lookup yields CDR1 MRHNA and CDR2 SNTAGT. V lost 10 bases and J 5 bases, leaving 24 bases between the germline ends.

The chain carries TRBV5-1 and TRBJ1-2, with no clear D. Trimming pared 3 bases from V and 2 bases from J, leaving 14 bases between. The CDR3 extends over 15 amino acids. Per the germline V gene, CDR1 is SGHRS and CDR2 is YFSETQ. The CDR3: CASSSRPELNYGYTF. CDR3 bases: TGCGCCAGCAGCTCACGCCCGGAGCTAAACTATGGCTACACCTTC.

The rearrangement links TRBV30 to TRBJ2-2, with TRBD1 matching over 9 bases. The J segment lost 6 bases and the V segment lost 0 bases, leaving 8 bases of the junction unmatched. The germline gives CDR1 GTSNPN, CDR2 SVGIG (reference sequence). This CDR3 is built from 16 residues. The CDR3 protein is CAWSVVGQGMPGELFF. CDR3 DNA sequence: TGTGCCTGGAGTGTAGTCGGACAGGGGATGCCCGGGGAGCTGTTTTTT.

The V call is TRBV5-4, the J call TRBJ2-3, with D uncertain. This CDR3 contains 13 residues. V was cut by 2 bases and J by 2 bases, with 6 bases left in between. Germline CDR1 reads SGHNT; CDR2 reads YYREEE (reference sequence). CDR3 DNA: TGTGCCAGCAGCTTCGGATCCACAGATACGCAGTATTTT. Translated, it gives CASSFGSTDTQYF.

The rearrangement links TRBV7-8 to TRBJ2-7; the match to TRBD2 covers 11 bases. The CDR3 extends over 16 amino acids. V lost 4 bases, J lost 6 bases, and 11 bases stayed unmatched. Germline-derived CDR1 and CDR2 are SGHVS and FQNEAQ. The CDR3 loop is CASSWYETSGRTEQYF. The CDR3 DNA sequence: TGTGCCAGCAGCTGGTATGAAACTAGCGGGAGAACCGAGCAGTACTTC.

Worth noting for this clone: Other DNA sequences in this sample translate to the same CDR3. The CDR3 loop reads CASSIGQQETQYF. In nucleotides, the CDR3 is TGTGCCAGTAGTATAGGGCAACAAGAGACCCAGTACTTC. This chain uses TRBV19 with TRBJ2-5; D is ambiguous. The germline V and J ends were trimmed by 1 base and 2 bases, with 5 bases remaining between them. The germline gives CDR1 LNHDA, CDR2 SQIVND (reference sequence). The CDR3 consists of 13 residues.

The V gene is TRBV7-9, the J gene TRBJ2-7, with 8 bases lining up with TRBD2. Germline trimming cut 8 bases from V and 0 bases from J; bases unmatched to any gene: 6. There are 14 residues in the CDR3. Per the germline V gene, CDR1 is SEHNR and CDR2 is FQNEAQ (reference sequence). In nucleotides, the CDR3 is TGTGCCAGCTTATATGCGGGAGGCTCCTACGAGCAGTACTTC. Encoded protein: CASLYAGGSYEQYF.

As concerns this clone: Other DNA sequences in this specimen translate into the identical CDR3. V and J are TRBV18 and TRBJ2-3; D is uncertain. The CDR3 totals 13 residues. Germline CDR1 reads KGHSH; CDR2 reads LQKENI. Between the trimmed V and J ends, which lost 0 bases and 4 bases, there was a span of 5 bases. The DNA for the CDR3 is TGTGCCAGCTCACCACCCTCAGCAGATACGCAGTATTTT. Translation gives CASSPPSADTQYF.

The chain's CDR3 is CASSRRVDTEAFF. The CDR3 DNA sequence: TGTGCCAGCAGCAGAAGGGTCGACACTGAAGCTTTCTTT. The chain joins TRBV7-9 to TRBJ1-1; D is unresolved. From germline, CDR1 is SEHNR and CDR2 FQNEAQ (reference sequence). The CDR3 contains 13 residues. V lost 5 bases and J 3 bases, leaving 10 bases between the germline ends. Looking up the rest from reference TRBV7-9 and TRBJ1-1 gives the full variable domain: DTGVSQNPRHKITKRGQNVTFRCDPISEHNRLYWYRQTLGQGPEFLTYFQNEAQLEKSRLLSDRFSAERPKGSFSTLEIQRTEQGDSAMYLCASSRRVDTEAFFGQGTRLTVV.

The chain is built from TRBV7-9 and TRBJ1-3, with TRBD1 as a possible D gene (6 bases). V was shortened by 5 bases and J by 2 bases, with 19 bases between the two germline ends. The length of the CDR3 is 17 residues. CDR1 and CDR2 from the germline V gene are SEHNR and FQNEAQ (reference sequence). The DNA of the CDR3 is TGTGCCAGCAGCCTTTTCTTGGCGGGACACGCTGGAAACACCATATATTTT. Its translation: CASSLFLAGHAGNTIYF.

This clone has more than one count but fewer than ten. The gene calls are TRBV11-2 and TRBJ1-1; D gene unclear. The CDR3 consists of 13 residues. V lost 4 bases and J lost 1, with 7 bases in between. Per germline, CDR1 SGHAT and CDR2 FQNNGV. CDR3 nucleotides: TGTGCCAGCAGCTCAAGAGGGAACACTGAAGCTTTCTTT. Its protein product is CASSSRGNTEAFF. Combining the CDR3 with reference TRBV11-2 and TRBJ1-1 gives the whole variable domain EAGVAQSPRYKIIEKRQSVAFWCNPISGHATLYWYQQILGQGPKLLIQFQNNGVVDDSQLPKDRFSAERLKGVDSTLKIQPAKLEDSAVYLCASSSRGNTEAFFGQGTRLTVV.

The J gene is TRBJ1-5, the V gene TRBV27; D unclear. Trimming took 7 bases from V and 5 from J, leaving 0 bases between them. The CDR3 contains 9 residues. Per germline, CDR1 MNHEY and CDR2 SMNVEV (reference sequence). The CDR3 DNA is TGTGCCAGCAATCAGCCCCAGCATTTT. Its protein product is CASNQPQHF.

The chain uses TRBV6-1 and TRBJ1-5; TRBD1 might be the D (5 bases). Germline loops: CDR1 MNHNS, CDR2 SASEGT. V shed 3 bases and J shed 0 bases, with 9 bases lying between them. The CDR3 totals 15 residues. CDR3 sequence: CASSDVRVSNQPQHF. The CDR3 DNA follows: TGTGCCAGCAGTGACGTCAGGGTTAGCAATCAGCCCCAGCATTTT.

This sequence joins TRBV27 and TRBJ2-7; TRBD1 is a possible D gene (5 bases). Trimming took 0 bases from V and 3 from J, leaving 9 bases between them. The germline V gene encodes CDR1 MNHEY and CDR2 SMNVEV (reference sequence). This CDR3 comprises 14 residues. The CDR3 is CASSLSRENYEQYF. CDR3 DNA sequence: TGTGCCAGCAGTTTATCCAGGGAAAACTACGAGCAGTACTTC.

The V gene is TRBV5-1, the J gene TRBJ2-2, with D perhaps matching TRBD1 (6 bases). The CDR3 has 16 residues. Trimming stripped 2 bases from V and 1 base from J, with 12 bases between. Germline CDR1 reads SGHRS; CDR2 reads YFSETQ. The CDR3 loop reads CASSLDRRKNTGELFF. The CDR3 region has the DNA TGCGCCAGCAGCTTAGACAGGAGAAAGAACACCGGGGAGCTGTTTTTT.

The rearrangement uses TRBV6-1 and TRBJ2-3; D is unresolved. V was shortened by 9 bases and J by 4 bases, with 20 bases between the two germline ends. The CDR3 extends over 15 amino acids. Germline V CDR1 and CDR2: MNHNS, SASEGT. DNA of the CDR3: TGTGCCAGTGTCAGTATCGGGCTTTCGGCAGATACGCAGTATTTT. It is translated as CASVSIGLSADTQYF.

The gene calls are TRBV27 and TRBJ2-1; D ambiguous. Trimming shortened V by 5 bases and J by 2 bases, and 13 bases separated the two germline ends. Per the germline V gene, CDR1 is MNHEY and CDR2 is SMNVEV (reference sequence). The length of the CDR3 is 15 residues. The chain's CDR3 is CASSPPTATYNEQFF. In DNA, the CDR3 is TGTGCCAGCAGTCCACCGACTGCCACCTACAATGAGCAGTTCTTC.

This clone was detected only once. The chain uses TRBV12-5 and TRBJ2-2; D is uncertain. From germline, CDR1 is LGHNT and CDR2 FRNRAP. This CDR3 has 14 amino acids. Trimming removed 2 bases at V and 5 bases at J, with 9 bases between. CDR3 sequence reads: CASGLLSATGELFF. The CDR3 DNA follows: TGTGCTAGTGGTTTGTTATCGGCTACCGGGGAGCTGTTTTTT.

The chain recombines TRBV7-2 with TRBJ2-2; TRBD2 agrees at 7 bases. V shed 1 base, J shed 7 bases, and the junction held 9 bases outside the gene matches. Germline CDR1 reads SGHTA; CDR2 reads FQGNSA. The CDR3 is 16 amino acids. In DNA, the CDR3 is TGTGCCAGCAGCTTAGTTAGCGGGCCAAGGGGCGGGGAGCTGTTTTTT. Protein sequence: CASSLVSGPRGGELFF. Full variable domain (outside the CDR3, taken from reference TRBV7-2 and TRBJ2-2): GAGVSQSPSNKVTEKGKDVELRCDPISGHTALYWYRQSLGQGLEFLIYFQGNSAPDKSGLPSDRFSAERTGGSVSTLTIQRTQQEDSAVYLCASSLVSGPRGGELFFGEGSRLTVL.

The J gene is TRBJ1-2, the V gene TRBV5-8, with 8 bases identical to TRBD1. The CDR3 spans 13 residues. The ends lost 9 bases at V and 7 bases at J; junction bases unmatched: 11. Germline V gene data show CDR1 as SGHTS and CDR2 as YDEGEE. For the CDR3, the DNA is TGTGCCATCACGACAGGGGAGAAAGGTGGCTACACCTTC. The encoded protein is CAITTGEKGGYTF.

The chain carries TRBV27 and TRBJ2-7; D gene ambiguous. Germline CDR1 MNHEY, CDR2 SMNVEV (reference sequence). CDR3 length: 11 amino acids. V shed 5 bases and J shed 3 bases, with 5 bases lying between them. Here the CDR3 reads CASSDFYEQYF. CDR3 nucleotides: TGTGCCAGCAGTGACTTCTACGAGCAGTACTTC.

The chain has TRBV19 and TRBJ2-1, with TRBD2 matching over 7 bases. Germline V lookup: CDR1 LNHDA, CDR2 SQIVND (reference sequence). The CDR3 is made up of 15 amino acids. V lost 5 bases and J lost 0; bases outside the gene matches: 4. The CDR3 region is CASSLRGSSYNEQFF. CDR3 nucleotide sequence: TGTGCCAGTAGTCTTCGCGGGAGCTCCTACAATGAGCAGTTCTTC.

V and J are TRBV5-1 and TRBJ1-5; TRBD1 might be the D (6 bases). V was cut by 0 bases and J by 5 bases, with 9 bases left in between. The CDR3 extends over 14 amino acids. Germline V gene data show CDR1 as SGHRS and CDR2 as YFSETQ. Here the CDR3 DNA reads TGCGCCAGCAGCTTGGTAGCAGGGGATCAGCCCCAGCATTTT. Translating gives CASSLVAGDQPQHF.

The chain is built from TRBV29-1 and TRBJ1-2; TRBD1 is a possible D gene (6 bases). The CDR3 covers 11 residues. Looked up from germline, CDR1 is SQVTM and CDR2 is ANQGSEA. The germline V and J ends were trimmed by 4 bases and 7 bases, with 10 bases remaining between them. Here the CDR3 DNA reads TGCAGCGTTGCGGGGGCAGGTGGCTACACCTTC. Protein product: CSVAGAGGYTF.